Below are 3 T cell receptor beta chains sequenced from a single sample in a study of T cell changes during pregnancy in multiple sclerosis. Sequencing used immunoSEQ multiplex PCR; TCRdb keeps in-frame clones, though not all of them. The sample has about 98,000 clones, 92% seen once. The source was peripheral blood, collected after pregnancy. These receptors were collected from a female donor in good health, enrolled as a control in a pregnancy study.

This clone was detected only a few times. The rearrangement links TRBV6-4 to TRBJ2-3, with 9 bases aligning to TRBD2. From germline, CDR1 is MRHNA and CDR2 SNTAGT. The CDR3 loop spans 15 amino acids. Trimming at V came to 8 bases and at J to 6 bases, leaving 12 bases not matched to a gene. CDR3 in amino acids: CASGPTSGSADTQYF. The CDR3 DNA is TGTGCCAGCGGACCTACTAGCGGGTCGGCGGATACGCAGTATTTT.

This chain uses TRBV5-4 with TRBJ1-1; maybe TRBD1 (5 bases). Germline V gene lookup returns CDR1 SGHNT and CDR2 YYREEE (reference sequence). The length of the CDR3 is 15 residues. Trimming left V 0 bases short and J 7 bases short, with 16 bases between. CDR3 DNA: TGTGCCAGCAGCTTGGGATCTGGGGCCCGAGATGAAGCTTTCTTT. It yields the protein CASSLGSGARDEAFF.

This chain connects TRBV5-1 to TRBJ1-2; possible D gene TRBD1, 6 bases. Trimming took off 8 bases at V and 5 bases at J, with 16 bases between the two ends. Per germline, CDR1 SGHRS and CDR2 YFSETQ. This CDR3 spans 13 amino acids. Here the CDR3 reads CASRTGISYGYTF. The CDR3 DNA reads TGCGCCAGTCGTACAGGGATTTCATATGGCTACACCTTC.